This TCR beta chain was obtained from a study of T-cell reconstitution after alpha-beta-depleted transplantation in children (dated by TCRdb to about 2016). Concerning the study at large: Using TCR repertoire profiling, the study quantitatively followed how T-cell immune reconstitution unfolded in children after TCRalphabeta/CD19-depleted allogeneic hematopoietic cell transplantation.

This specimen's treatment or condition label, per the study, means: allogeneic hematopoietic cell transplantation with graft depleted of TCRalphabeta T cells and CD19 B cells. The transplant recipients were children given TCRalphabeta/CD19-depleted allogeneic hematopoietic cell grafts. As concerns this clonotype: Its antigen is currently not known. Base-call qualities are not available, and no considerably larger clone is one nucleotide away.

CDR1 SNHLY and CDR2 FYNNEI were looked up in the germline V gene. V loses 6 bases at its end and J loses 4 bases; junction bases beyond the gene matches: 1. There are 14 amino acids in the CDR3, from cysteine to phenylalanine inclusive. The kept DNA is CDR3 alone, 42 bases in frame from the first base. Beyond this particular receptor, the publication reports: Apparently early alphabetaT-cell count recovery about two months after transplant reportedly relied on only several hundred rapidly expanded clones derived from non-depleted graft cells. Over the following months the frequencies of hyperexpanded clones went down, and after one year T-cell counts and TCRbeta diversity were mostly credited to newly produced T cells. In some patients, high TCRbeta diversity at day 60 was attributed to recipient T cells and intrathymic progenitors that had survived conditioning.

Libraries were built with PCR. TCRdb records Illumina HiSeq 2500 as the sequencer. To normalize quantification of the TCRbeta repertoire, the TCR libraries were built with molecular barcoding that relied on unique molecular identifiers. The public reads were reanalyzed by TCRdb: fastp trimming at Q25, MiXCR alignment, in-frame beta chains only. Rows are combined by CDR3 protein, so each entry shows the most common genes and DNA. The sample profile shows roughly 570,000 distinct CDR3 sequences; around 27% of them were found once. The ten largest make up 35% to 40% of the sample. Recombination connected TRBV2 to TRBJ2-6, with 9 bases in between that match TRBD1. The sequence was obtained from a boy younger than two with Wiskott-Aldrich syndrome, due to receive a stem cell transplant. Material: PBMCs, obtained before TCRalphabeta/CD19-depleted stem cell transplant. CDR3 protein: CASRQGAGANVLTF. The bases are TGTGCCAGCAGACAGGGGGCCGGGGCCAACGTCCTGACTTTC. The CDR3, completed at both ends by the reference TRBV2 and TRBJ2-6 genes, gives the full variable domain EPEVTQTPSHQVTQMGQEVILRCVPISNHLYFYWYRQILGQKVEFLVSFYNNEISEKSEIFDDQFSVERPDGSNFTLKIRSTKLEDSAMYFCASRQGAGANVLTFGAGSRLTVL.